The sequence of this T cell receptor beta chain was determined in a study of Tregs in tolerant kidney transplant recipients. The study's findings and limits: For some patients, primers changed over time, blocking nucleotide-level comparison. Findings come from small patient numbers and require larger validation. Biological reproducibility was not directly addressed, but technical replication error appeared minimal.

TCRdb's table, derived via immunoSEQ multiplex PCR, lists solely in-frame clones and lacks some. The sample yields approximately 60,000 clones, more than 75% seen once. As concerns this clone: Its antigen remains unidentified.

Mixed chimerism was transient after nonmyeloablative marrow transplants from related graft donors. CD4+CD25+CD127- Tregs, CD4+CD25- non-Tregs, CD4 and CD8 cells were sorted. This material consisted of CD4+ T cells from blood (PBMCs), taken 6 months after the transplant. This receptor was taken from a human patient who received a combined kidney and bone marrow transplant. Some of these T cells may belong to the graft donor.

CDR3 region: CASSQQGNTEAFF. The CDR3 bases are TGTGCCAGCAGCCAACAGGGGAACACTGAAGCTTTCTTT. V usage is TRBV7-3 and J usage is TRBJ1-1, with a weak D call TRBD1 (6 bases). The CDR3 is 13 amino acids. V was clipped by 5 bases and J by 1 base, with 8 bases between them. Germline CDR1 is SGHTA and CDR2 is FQGTGA.